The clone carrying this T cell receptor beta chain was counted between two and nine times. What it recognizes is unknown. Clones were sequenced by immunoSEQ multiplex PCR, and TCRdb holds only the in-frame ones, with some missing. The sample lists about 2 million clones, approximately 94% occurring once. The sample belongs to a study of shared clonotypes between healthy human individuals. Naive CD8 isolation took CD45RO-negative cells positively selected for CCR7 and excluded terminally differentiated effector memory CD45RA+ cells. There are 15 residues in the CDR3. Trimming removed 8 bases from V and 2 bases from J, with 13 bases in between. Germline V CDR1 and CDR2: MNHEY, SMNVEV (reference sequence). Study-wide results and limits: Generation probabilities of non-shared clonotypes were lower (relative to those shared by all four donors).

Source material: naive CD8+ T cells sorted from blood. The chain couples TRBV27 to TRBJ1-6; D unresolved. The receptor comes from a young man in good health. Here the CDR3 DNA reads TGTGCCAGCGCTGGGCGGGTAGCCTATAATTCACCCCTCCACTTT. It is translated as CASAGRVAYNSPLHF.